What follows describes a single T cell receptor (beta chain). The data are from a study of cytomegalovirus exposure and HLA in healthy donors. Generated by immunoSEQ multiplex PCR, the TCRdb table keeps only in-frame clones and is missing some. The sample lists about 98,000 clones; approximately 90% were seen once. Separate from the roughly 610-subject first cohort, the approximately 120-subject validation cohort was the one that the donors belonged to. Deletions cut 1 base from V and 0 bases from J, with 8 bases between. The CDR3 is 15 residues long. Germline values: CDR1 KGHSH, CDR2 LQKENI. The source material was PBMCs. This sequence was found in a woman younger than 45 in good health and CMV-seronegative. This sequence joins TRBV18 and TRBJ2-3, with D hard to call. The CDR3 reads CASSPLADSTDTQYF. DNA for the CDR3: TGTGCCAGCTCACCACTGGCGGATAGCACAGATACGCAGTATTTT.